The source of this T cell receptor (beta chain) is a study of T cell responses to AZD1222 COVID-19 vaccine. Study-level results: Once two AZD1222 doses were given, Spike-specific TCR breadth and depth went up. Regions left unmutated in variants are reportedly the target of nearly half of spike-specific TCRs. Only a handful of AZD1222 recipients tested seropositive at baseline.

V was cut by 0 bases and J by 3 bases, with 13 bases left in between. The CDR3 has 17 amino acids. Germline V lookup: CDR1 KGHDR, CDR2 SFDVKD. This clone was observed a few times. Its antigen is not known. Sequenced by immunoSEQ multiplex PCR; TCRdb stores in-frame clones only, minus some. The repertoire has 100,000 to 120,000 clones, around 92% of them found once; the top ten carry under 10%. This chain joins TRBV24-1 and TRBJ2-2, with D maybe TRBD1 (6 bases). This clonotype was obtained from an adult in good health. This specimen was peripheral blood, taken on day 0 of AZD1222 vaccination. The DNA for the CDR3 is TGTGCCACCAGTGATTTGCCAGGGGTGAGTCACACCGGGGAGCTGTTTTTT. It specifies CATSDLPGVSHTGELFF.